The 9 T cell receptor beta chains listed next were all sequenced from one sample in a study of cytomegalovirus exposure and HLA in healthy donors. With 60 Vbeta and 13 Jbeta primers, the PCR was carried out. Here immunoSEQ multiplex PCR was the method, and the copy in TCRdb shows in-frame clones only, minus some. The data hold 90,000 to 150,000 clones, with around 77% observed a single time. Source material: PBMCs. All receptors come from a human donor in good health.

The genes are TRBV28 and TRBJ2-1, with 9 nucleotides matching TRBD1. V was clipped by 2 bases and J by 7 bases; unmatched bases: 6. CDR3 length: 15 amino acids. Looked up from germline, CDR1 is MDHEN and CDR2 is SYDVKM. The DNA of the CDR3 is TGTGCCAGCAGTTTACCCCCGGGACAGGGAAATGAGCAGTTCTTC. It translates to CASSLPPGQGNEQFF.

This clone showed up just a few times. The chain joins TRBV5-6 to TRBJ2-1, with 8 bases matching TRBD2. Trimming removed 2 bases from V and 0 bases from J; junction bases left unmatched: 4. This CDR3 region has 16 residues. Germline V lookup: CDR1 SGHDT, CDR2 YYEEEE. CDR3 region: CASSLTGTSSYNEQFF. Written as DNA, the CDR3 is TGTGCCAGCAGCTTAACCGGGACTAGCTCCTACAATGAGCAGTTCTTC.

This clone was seen only a few times. This chain links TRBV19 with TRBJ2-5, with a weak D call TRBD2 (6 bases). The CDR3 covers 15 residues. Trimming left V 4 bases short and J 5 bases short, with 17 bases between. Per germline, CDR1 LNHDA and CDR2 SQIVND (reference sequence). In DNA, the CDR3 is TGTGCCAGTAGTAGTGGCGGGATCCTCCAGGAGACCCAGTACTTC. Amino acids: CASSSGGILQETQYF.

V is TRBV2 and J is TRBJ1-5; D remains unclear. Per germline, CDR1 SNHLY and CDR2 FYNNEI. Trimming removed 8 bases from V and 3 bases from J, with 8 bases in between. CDR3 length: 12 residues. The CDR3 coding sequence is TGTGCCAGCGCCGGGAACAATCAGCCCCAGCATTTT. As protein: CASAGNNQPQHF. Combining the CDR3 with reference TRBV2 and TRBJ1-5 gives the whole variable domain EPEVTQTPSHQVTQMGQEVILRCVPISNHLYFYWYRQILGQKVEFLVSFYNNEISEKSEIFDDQFSVERPDGSNFTLKIRSTKLEDSAMYFCASAGNNQPQHFGDGTRLSIL.

The CDR3 region is CASSSGTGGFGNTEAFF. Written as DNA, the CDR3 is TGTGCCAGTAGTTCTGGGACAGGGGGGTTCGGAAACACTGAAGCTTTCTTT. J is TRBJ1-1 and V is TRBV19; the match to TRBD1 covers 11 bases. Trimming took 5 bases from V and 2 from J; bases not matched to a gene: 10. The CDR3 contains 17 residues. Germline V CDR1 and CDR2: LNHDA, SQIVND (reference sequence).

This clone was counted only a few times. V is TRBV7-8 and J is TRBJ2-7, with TRBD1 matching over 7 bases. The CDR3 runs 14 residues. Germline CDR1 is SGHVS and CDR2 is FQNEAQ. V gave up 3 bases and J gave up 2 bases; unmatched junction bases: 4. DNA of the CDR3: TGTGCCAGCAGCTTCCGGGACAGAGCCTACGAGCAGTACTTC. Its protein product is CASSFRDRAYEQYF.

This clone has just a few counts. The chain carries TRBV4-1 and TRBJ2-1, with TRBD1 matching 9 bases. The germline gives CDR1 MGHRA, CDR2 YSYEKL. This CDR3 spans 16 amino acids. J lost 3 bases, V lost 0 bases, and 3 bases had no gene match. CDR3: CASSQDTGQGYNEQFF. CDR3 sequence (DNA): TGCGCCAGCAGCCAAGATACGGGACAGGGCTACAATGAGCAGTTCTTC.

This chain uses TRBV6-5 with TRBJ1-2; 10 bases are a match to TRBD1. V lost 4 bases and J lost 3; bases outside the gene matches: 5. Germline V gene sequence: CDR1 MNHEY, CDR2 SVGAGI. The CDR3 loop spans 15 amino acids. CDR3 protein: CASSSGQGYDYGYTF. CDR3 nucleotides: TGTGCCAGCAGTTCGGGACAGGGGTACGACTATGGCTACACCTTC.

The chain has TRBV6-6 and TRBJ2-7; 8 nucleotides match TRBD2. The CDR3 totals 15 residues. CDR1 is MNHNY and CDR2 is SVGAGI in the germline V gene (reference sequence). The ends lost 0 bases at V and 5 bases at J; junction bases unmatched: 6. This CDR3 is CASSYSPSGRHEQYF. In DNA form, the CDR3 reads TGTGCCAGCAGTTACTCTCCCAGCGGGAGACACGAGCAGTACTTC.